The 17 T cell receptor beta chains presented below share a single source sample, sequenced in a study of blood T cell repertoires in COVID-19. Clones were read by immunoSEQ multiplex PCR, and TCRdb kept only the in-frame ones, dropping some. The data hold roughly 130,000 clones, with roughly 90% observed a single time. Sequences were obtained from PBMCs or T cells enriched from blood (not recorded which). The receptors shown here come from a woman aged 50 to 65 who had recovered from COVID-19.

The chain employs TRBV7-8 and TRBJ1-3; 9 bases fit TRBD1. V dropped 2 bases and J dropped 4; count of bases not matched to a gene: 3. CDR1 SGHVS and CDR2 FQNEAQ come from the germline V gene. The CDR3 extends over 15 amino acids. The CDR3 DNA follows: TGTGCCAGCAGCTTAACAGGGGGCGGCGGAAACACCATATATTTT. Amino acids: CASSLTGGGGNTIYF.

V is TRBV3-1 (or the pseudogene TRBV3-2) and J is TRBJ1-2; a possible D gene is TRBD1 (6 bases). CDR1 and CDR2 (germline): LGHDT, YNNKEL (reference sequence). Trimming stripped 1 base from V and 10 bases from J, with 13 bases between. CDR3 size: 13 residues. CDR3 protein: CASSQATGLPYTF. The CDR3 region has the DNA TGTGCCAGCAGCCAAGCTACAGGGCTTCCCTACACCTTC.

This rearrangement joins TRBV19 to TRBJ2-5, with 9 bases fitting TRBD2. The junction had 6 bases not matched to a gene; V was cut back by 4 bases and J by 3 bases. This CDR3 comprises 15 residues. CDR1 and CDR2 from the germline V gene are LNHDA and SQIVND (reference sequence). The CDR3 DNA sequence: TGTGCCAGTAGTACACAGACTAGCGGCAAAGAGACCCAGTACTTC. Translation: CASSTQTSGKETQYF.

Written as DNA, the CDR3 is TGTGCCAGCGGCGGGTCCTCCTACAATGAGCAGTTCTTC. It yields the protein CASGGSSYNEQFF. The chain joins TRBV7-9 to TRBJ2-1; D perhaps matches TRBD2 (5 bases). CDR3 size: 13 residues. The V end lost 8 bases, the J end lost 0 bases, and 8 bases lay between the germline ends. Germline assignment: CDR1 SEHNR and CDR2 FQNEAQ (reference sequence).

The rearrangement uses TRBV9 and TRBJ2-5; TRBD2 is a possible D gene (5 bases). The CDR3 contains 16 residues. Germline V gives CDR1 SGDLS, CDR2 YYNGEE. V shed 0 bases and J shed 1 base, with 13 bases lying between them. Written as DNA, the CDR3 is TGTGCCAGCAGCGTAGGCTCCCTAGCCTCCCAAGAGACCCAGTACTTC. It translates to CASSVGSLASQETQYF.

V gene TRBV5-1 combines with J gene TRBJ1-1, with TRBD1 matching over 7 bases. The germline gives CDR1 SGHRS, CDR2 YFSETQ. The CDR3 is 14 amino acids. After removal of 7 bases from V and 7 bases from J, the junction contained 13 bases not matched to a gene. The CDR3 loop is CASASGTEQGEAFF. Here the CDR3 DNA reads TGCGCCAGCGCTTCGGGGACAGAACAGGGTGAAGCTTTCTTT.

The chain carries TRBV12-3 or TRBV12-4 and TRBJ2-1; 9 nucleotides agree with TRBD1. The ends lost 6 bases at V and 10 bases at J; junction bases unmatched: 4. The CDR3 extends over 12 amino acids. The CDR3 DNA follows: TGTGCCAGCAGGGGACAGGGTGAGGAGCAGTTCTTC. Protein sequence: CASRGQGEEQFF.

This clone was counted once. V gene TRBV11-2 combines with J gene TRBJ2-1, with D possibly TRBD2 on 6 matching bases. This CDR3 has 16 amino acids. Per germline, CDR1 SGHAT and CDR2 FQNNGV. V dropped 5 bases and J dropped 0 bases, with 14 bases sitting between them. CDR3 DNA: TGTGCCAGCAGCCCCGGGACTCTTAGCTCCTACAATGAGCAGTTCTTC. This gives the protein CASSPGTLSSYNEQFF.

V and J are TRBV7-2 and TRBJ1-3; D might be TRBD1 (5 bases). The germline V and J ends were trimmed by 0 bases and 0 bases, with 6 bases remaining between them. CDR3 length equals 15 residues. From germline, CDR1 is SGHTA and CDR2 FQGNSA. The CDR3 DNA reads TGTGCCAGCAGCTTAGCGACAGTCTCTGGAAACACCATATATTTT. Its protein product is CASSLATVSGNTIYF.

The J gene is TRBJ2-7, the V gene TRBV12-3 or TRBV12-4; D may be TRBD2 (6 bases). This CDR3 region has 12 residues. The V end was cut by 7 bases, the J end by 7 bases, with 14 bases between. DNA for the CDR3: TGTGCCAGCACCTCCAGTGGGGGGGAGCAGTACTTC. Encoded protein: CASTSSGGEQYF.

The CDR3 DNA follows: TGCGCCAGCAGCCACTTGGACAGGGGGGGAGCCGGGGAGCTGTTTTTT. Translated: CASSHLDRGGAGELFF. The chain employs TRBV4-1 and TRBJ2-2, with 10 bases identical to TRBD1. Trimming took 3 bases from V and 6 from J; bases not matched to a gene: 7. Looked up from germline, CDR1 is MGHRA and CDR2 is YSYEKL. There are 16 residues in the CDR3.

This chain links TRBV7-9 with TRBJ1-2; 8 bases map to TRBD1. Looked up from germline, CDR1 is SEHNR and CDR2 is FQNEAQ (reference sequence). The CDR3 has 13 amino acids. V trimming: 5 bases; J trimming: 8 bases; junction bases outside the gene matches: 7. CDR3 sequence (DNA): TGTGCCAGCAGCCCTAAGACAGGGGAAGGCTACACCTTC. It is translated as CASSPKTGEGYTF.

The CDR3 DNA sequence: TGTGCCAGCAGCTTACGGACTACCCCCACAGATACGCAGTATTTT. Encoded protein: CASSLRTTPTDTQYF. The J gene is TRBJ2-3, the V gene TRBV5-6, with D tentatively TRBD2 (6 bases). This CDR3 contains 15 residues. Germline values: CDR1 SGHDT, CDR2 YYEEEE. The V and J ends lost 2 bases and 2 bases respectively, with 12 bases between them.

A single count supports this clone. V usage is TRBV7-9 and J usage is TRBJ2-1; 8 bases align to TRBD2. The length of the CDR3 is 15 residues. The germline CDR1 and CDR2 sequences are SEHNR and FQNEAQ (reference sequence). V shed 5 bases, J shed 8 bases, and the junction held 11 bases outside the gene matches. CDR3 sequence reads: CASSTERGWGDEQFF. Here the CDR3 DNA reads TGTGCCAGCAGCACAGAGCGGGGGTGGGGCGATGAGCAGTTCTTC. The entire variable domain, with the rest obtained from reference TRBV7-9 and TRBJ2-1, is as follows: DTGVSQNPRHKITKRGQNVTFRCDPISEHNRLYWYRQTLGQGPEFLTYFQNEAQLEKSRLLSDRFSAERPKGSFSTLEIQRTEQGDSAMYLCASSTERGWGDEQFFGPGTRLTVL.

The genes are TRBV18 and TRBJ1-4, with 7 bases that match TRBD1. The CDR3 has 13 residues. Germline V gene sequence: CDR1 KGHSH, CDR2 LQKENI. The V and J ends lost 3 bases and 6 bases, in that order; junction bases with no gene match: 1. The CDR3 coding sequence is TGTGCCAGCTCACCCACAGGGGATGAAAAACTGTTTTTT. Translation: CASSPTGDEKLFF. Full variable domain (missing parts from reference TRBV18 and TRBJ1-4): NAGVMQNPRHLVRRRGQEARLRCSPMKGHSHVYWYRQLPEEGLKFMVYLQKENIIDESGMPKERFSAEFPKEGPSILRIQQVVRGDSAAYFCASSPTGDEKLFFGSGTQLSVL.

The V gene is TRBV19, the J gene TRBJ2-1; D perhaps matches TRBD2 (5 bases). The germline V gene has CDR1 LNHDA and CDR2 SQIVND (reference sequence). Trimming stripped 10 bases from V and 0 bases from J, with 13 bases between. The CDR3 length is 14 residues. CDR3 sequence reads: CATRTESSYNEQFF. In nucleotides, the CDR3 is TGTGCCACCAGGACTGAGAGCTCCTACAATGAGCAGTTCTTC.

The chain is built from TRBV4-1 and TRBJ2-3; D gene uncertain. The germline V gene has CDR1 MGHRA and CDR2 YSYEKL. Trimming pared 2 bases from V and 2 bases from J, leaving 14 bases between. This CDR3 has 16 residues. This CDR3 reads CASSQTEIKPTDTQYF. In nucleotides, the CDR3 is TGCGCCAGCAGCCAAACAGAAATAAAACCCACAGATACGCAGTATTTT.